The clone carrying this T cell receptor (beta chain) showed up many times. Germline V gene lookup returns CDR1 KGHSH and CDR2 LQKENI. The CDR3 runs to 13 residues. Trimming removed 5 bases at V and 3 bases at J, with 10 bases between. Via MiXCR, TCRdb re-called the 5' RACE reads, giving one row per CDR3 protein. The repertoire holds roughly 60,000 distinct CDR3 sequences, under 8% seen once, with 5.5% to 7.5% in the top ten. These data come from a study of early T cells in non-severe SARS-CoV-2 infection. The sequence was obtained from an adult who was a healthcare worker with PCR-confirmed SARS-CoV-2 infection or an uninfected control (not recorded which). V gene TRBV18 combines with J gene TRBJ1-1; tentative D call: TRBD1 (6 bases). The starting material was whole blood, obtained at baseline. As DNA, the CDR3 is TGTGCCAGCTCAGTGCAGGGGCACACTGAAGCTTTCTTT. Protein sequence: CASSVQGHTEAFF.